A single sample is the source of the 18 T cell receptor beta chains below, sequenced in a study of control samples from healthy donors and cancer patients. TCRdb's table, derived via immunoSEQ multiplex PCR, lists solely in-frame clones and lacks some. The sample lists 99,000 or so clones, roughly four fifths seen once, with approximately 2% in the top ten. Material for sequencing was blood. These TCRs come from a man aged 55-75 years in good health.

V and J are TRBV5-7 and TRBJ1-5, with TRBD1 as a possible D gene (6 bases). TRBV5-7 is annotated as an ORF whose role is uncertain. The CDR3 loop spans 15 amino acids. V was trimmed by 4 bases and J by 2 bases, leaving 13 bases between them. CDR3 DNA: TGTGCCAGCAGCGGGGGAAGGGGGGGCAATCAGCCCCAGCATTTT. Translating it yields CASSGGRGGNQPQHF.

This clone is a singleton in its sample. This chain links TRBV10-3 with TRBJ1-4, with TRBD1 matching 7 bases. The CDR3 sequence is 16 residues long. CDR1 ENHRY and CDR2 SYGVKD come from the germline V gene. The junction had 16 bases not matched to a gene; V was cut back by 8 bases and J by 7 bases. CDR3 coding DNA: TGTGCCATCTCGGGACAGAGGAGCAGAGGGGCTGAAAAACTGTTTTTT. It translates to CAISGQRSRGAEKLFF.

The sample holds a few counts of this clone. This sequence joins TRBV6-5 and TRBJ1-1; D is ambiguous. Trimming removed 0 bases at V and 1 base at J, with 12 bases between. There are 16 residues in the CDR3. Germline V gene data show CDR1 as MNHEY and CDR2 as SVGAGI. The chain's CDR3 is CASSYSYRMPNTEAFF. The CDR3 DNA is TGTGCCAGCAGTTACTCGTACAGAATGCCGAACACTGAAGCTTTCTTT.

The chain combines TRBV28 with TRBJ2-7; D is uncertain. The CDR3 length is 13 residues. The V gene's germline CDR1 is MDHEN and CDR2 SYDVKM. With 5 bases removed from V and 5 bases from J, the gap between germline ends came to 13 bases. CDR3 in DNA: TGTGCCAGCAGTGTAGTTGGGCTCGACGAGCAGTACTTC. It is translated as CASSVVGLDEQYF.

The chain carries TRBV7-9 and TRBJ2-5, with 8 nucleotides matching TRBD2. CDR3 length: 15 amino acids. Unmatched junction bases numbered 7, after V lost 3 bases and J lost 4 bases. Germline CDR1 and CDR2: SEHNR and FQNEAQ (reference sequence). The DNA for the CDR3 is TGTGCCAGCAGCTTTGTTAGCGGGAAGGGAGAGACCCAGTACTTC. It yields the protein CASSFVSGKGETQYF.

The chain recombines TRBV3-1 (or the pseudogene TRBV3-2) with TRBJ2-7; no clear D gene. CDR1 LGHDT and CDR2 YNNKEL come from the germline V gene (reference sequence). Trimming stripped 5 bases from V and 5 bases from J, with 19 bases between. The CDR3 loop spans 15 amino acids. The CDR3 region has the DNA TGTGCCAGCAGCTCCCGATTGTTGGTCACGGACGAGCAGTACTTC. Protein: CASSSRLLVTDEQYF.

In this sample, this clone turned up a few times. The V and J genes are TRBV5-4 and TRBJ1-3, with D unclear. V was shortened by 1 base and J by 4 bases, with 3 bases between the two germline ends. From germline, CDR1 is SGHNT and CDR2 YYREEE (reference sequence). The CDR3 totals 12 residues. CDR3 bases: TGTGCCAGCAGCTTGAAGGGAAACACCATATATTTT. Its protein product is CASSLKGNTIYF.

This chain uses TRBV6-1 with TRBJ1-4; no clear D gene. The V end lost 1 base, the J end lost 2 bases, and 5 bases lay between the germline ends. CDR3 length equals 14 residues. Germline CDR1 MNHNS, CDR2 SASEGT. The CDR3 bases are TGTGCCAGCAGTGAAGGTCAGACTAATGAAAAACTGTTTTTT. It specifies CASSEGQTNEKLFF.

The chain employs TRBV6-6 and TRBJ2-5; D tentatively fits TRBD1 or TRBD2 (6 bases each). The germline V gene encodes CDR1 MNHNY and CDR2 SVGAGI (reference sequence). V gave up 0 bases and J gave up 3 bases, with 11 bases separating them. This CDR3 spans 15 amino acids. The CDR3 here is CASSYSKGGEETQYF. The CDR3 DNA reads TGTGCCAGCAGTTACTCGAAGGGGGGCGAAGAGACCCAGTACTTC.

The chain recombines TRBV20-1 with TRBJ1-5; TRBD1 is a possible D gene (5 bases). The CDR3 covers 13 residues. V lost 3 bases, J lost 6 bases, and 12 bases lay in between. The germline CDR1 and CDR2 sequences are DFQATT and SNEGSKA (reference sequence). In DNA form, the CDR3 reads TGCAGTGCTAGTAGTAGGGGTGCTCAGCCCCAGCATTTT. Its protein product is CSASSRGAQPQHF.

The V gene is TRBV7-2, the J gene TRBJ1-2; D is unresolved. The V end lost 5 bases, the J end lost 4 bases, and 8 bases lay between the germline ends. Germline CDR1 is SGHTA and CDR2 is FQGNSA. This CDR3 region has 12 residues. The CDR3 loop is CASSPEVYGYTF. CDR3 DNA sequence: TGTGCCAGCAGCCCCGAGGTCTATGGCTACACCTTC. Looking up the rest from reference TRBV7-2 and TRBJ1-2 gives the full variable domain: GAGVSQSPSNKVTEKGKDVELRCDPISGHTALYWYRQSLGQGLEFLIYFQGNSAPDKSGLPSDRFSAERTGGSVSTLTIQRTQQEDSAVYLCASSPEVYGYTFGSGTRLTVV.

This chain links TRBV28 with TRBJ1-1; possibly TRBD1 for D (5 bases). V was pared by 2 bases and J by 6 bases, with 16 bases between. The CDR3 covers 15 residues. Germline CDR1 is MDHEN and CDR2 is SYDVKM. The CDR3 DNA sequence: TGTGCCAGCAGTTTACCCAGCGGGGGTAGGGCTGAAGCTTTCTTT. This translates into CASSLPSGGRAEAFF.

The chain is built from TRBV2 and TRBJ2-7; no firm D call. The ends were cut back, 7 bases at V and 7 bases at J, with 11 bases in the middle. This CDR3 is built from 11 residues. CDR1 and CDR2 (germline): SNHLY, FYNNEI. CDR3 DNA sequence: TGTGCCAGCAAGCAAAGCGTGGAGCAGTACTTC. Translated: CASKQSVEQYF. The complete variable domain, with remaining parts taken from reference TRBV2 and TRBJ2-7, reads EPEVTQTPSHQVTQMGQEVILRCVPISNHLYFYWYRQILGQKVEFLVSFYNNEISEKSEIFDDQFSVERPDGSNFTLKIRSTKLEDSAMYFCASKQSVEQYFGPGTRLTVT.

This clone was observed a single time. The chain couples TRBV11-2 to TRBJ2-7, with 8 bases matching TRBD2. CDR1 is SGHAT, CDR2 FQNNGV, per germline. This CDR3 region has 14 residues. The junction had 8 bases not matched to a gene; V was cut back by 5 bases and J by 5 bases. In nucleotides, the CDR3 is TGTGCCAGCAGCCCCATCGGGAGGGCAAACGAGCAGTACTTC. It specifies CASSPIGRANEQYF.

The V and J genes are TRBV30 and TRBJ1-4; 9 nucleotides align to TRBD1. The CDR3 has 15 amino acids. Germline loops: CDR1 GTSNPN, CDR2 SVGIG (reference sequence). J lost 3 bases, V lost 5 bases, and 7 bases had no gene match. The CDR3 DNA is TGTGCCTGGGACCCGGACAGGGGTTCTAATGAAAAACTGTTTTTT. Translation gives CAWDPDRGSNEKLFF.

The chain combines TRBV28 with TRBJ1-2, with TRBD1 as a possible D gene (5 bases). Trimming took off 10 bases at V and 7 bases at J, with 16 bases between the two ends. Per germline, CDR1 MDHEN and CDR2 SYDVKM. The CDR3 consists of 12 residues. Written as DNA, the CDR3 is TGTGCCATTTCCAGGGAGTTGGGTGGCTACACCTTC. Its translation is CAISRELGGYTF.

This clone has only a few counts. CDR3 loop: CASSQGQGDYNEQFF. The CDR3, as DNA: TGTGCCAGCAGCCAAGGACAGGGAGATTACAATGAGCAGTTCTTC. J is TRBJ2-1 and V is TRBV4-2, with 7 bases identical to TRBD1. This CDR3 spans 15 amino acids. Losses at the gene ends were 1 base for V and 4 bases for J; bases not matched to a gene: 4. Germline V gives CDR1 LGHNA, CDR2 YNFKEQ.

The V and J genes are TRBV2 and TRBJ2-5; D gene uncertain. Germline CDR1 is SNHLY and CDR2 is FYNNEI. This CDR3 contains 13 residues. The germline V and J ends were trimmed by 8 bases and 2 bases, with 12 bases remaining between them. For the CDR3, the DNA is TGTGCCAGCGGAACGGACGGACAAGAGACCCAGTACTTC. As protein: CASGTDGQETQYF.